This is a list of T cell receptor beta chains from one sample in a study of blood T cells in healthy people across ages. From the 5' RACE reads, TCRdb called clonotypes with MiXCR, one entry per CDR3 protein. Of just under 900,000 distinct CDR3 sequences in the sample, more than 25% were seen once. The material sequenced was blood. These receptors were taken from a woman of 80 years or more in good health. Each CDR3 is given with its conserved first and last residue. D genes are given only for firm matches. Clone size is stated in some rows and not others, as once, few, many or a class when expanded.

D: -
size: many
J: TRBJ1-2
V: TRBV4-3
CDR3: CASSQEVGLNYGYTF
DNA: TGCGCCAGCAGCCAAGAAGTAGGATTAAACTATGGCTACACCTTC

D: -
size: many
J: TRBJ2-7
V: TRBV7-6
CDR3: CASSLGSWTLHEQYF
DNA: TGTGCCAGCAGCTTAGGCTCATGGACACTCCACGAGCAGTACTTC

D: -
size: many
J: TRBJ2-7
V: TRBV20-1
CDR3: CSAIAGGYEQYF
DNA: TGCAGTGCTATCGCAGGGGGGTACGAGCAGTACTTC

D: -
size: -
J: TRBJ2-2
V: TRBV6-5
CDR3: CASSRRGGELFF
DNA: TGTGCCAGCAGCCGAAGGGGCGGGGAGCTGTTTTTT

D: -
size: -
J: TRBJ2-7
V: TRBV4-3
CDR3: CASSQDGSPYSYEQYF
DNA: TGCGCCAGCAGCCAAGATGGGAGCCCTTACTCCTACGAGCAGTACTTC

D: -
size: -
J: TRBJ1-2
V: TRBV7-2
CDR3: CASSFYRVYDYTF
DNA: TGTGCCAGCAGCTTCTACAGAGTCTATGACTACACCTTC

D: TRBD1
size: few
J: TRBJ2-2
V: TRBV4-3
CDR3: CASSQGQGAVAGELFF
DNA: TGCGCCAGCAGCCAAGGACAGGGGGCGGTGGCCGGGGAGCTGTTTTTT

D: -
size: few
J: TRBJ2-2
V: TRBV11-3
CDR3: CASSLNLGELFF
DNA: TGTGCCAGCAGCTTAAATCTAGGGGAGCTGTTTTTT

D: -
size: few
J: TRBJ1-1
V: TRBV12-3/TRBV12-4
CDR3: CASTRVEGTEAFF
DNA: TGTGCCAGCACTAGAGTTGAGGGCACTGAAGCTTTCTTT

D: -
size: -
J: TRBJ1-3
V: TRBV12-3/TRBV12-4
CDR3: CASRPSLGERRAYSGNTIYF
DNA: TGTGCCAGCAGGCCTTCCCTTGGGGAACGGAGGGCTTACTCTGGAAACACCATATATTTT

D: -
size: few
J: TRBJ1-1
V: TRBV7-9
CDR3: CASSSSNGGSITEAFF
DNA: TGTGCCAGCAGCTCATCCAACGGGGGTTCTATCACTGAAGCTTTCTTT

D: -
size: -
J: TRBJ2-7
V: TRBV11-1
CDR3: CASSLSVELGDEQYF
DNA: TGTGCCAGCAGCTTATCAGTGGAGCTCGGCGATGAGCAGTACTTC

D: TRBD2
size: many
J: TRBJ2-3
V: TRBV20-1
CDR3: CSATSGGDTQYF
DNA: TGCAGTGCCACCTCGGGGGGAGATACGCAGTATTTT

D: -
size: -
J: TRBJ1-2
V: TRBV14
CDR3: CASSRGGGGYGYTF
DNA: TGTGCCAGCAGCCGAGGCGGGGGCGGCTATGGCTACACCTTC

D: -
size: -
J: TRBJ2-2
V: TRBV29-1
CDR3: CSVARTRFGGELFF
DNA: TGCAGCGTTGCACGGACAAGGTTTGGCGGGGAGCTGTTTTTT

D: -
size: -
J: TRBJ1-1
V: TRBV5-1
CDR3: CASSQGSTAHTEAFF
DNA: TGCGCCAGCAGCCAGGGCTCCACAGCGCACACTGAAGCTTTCTTT

D: TRBD1
size: -
J: TRBJ1-4
V: TRBV10-3
CDR3: CAISESNGQGKLFF
DNA: TGTGCCATCAGTGAGTCGAATGGACAGGGGAAACTGTTTTTT

D: -
size: -
J: TRBJ2-3
V: TRBV12-3/TRBV12-4
CDR3: CASSLMPQVSSDTQYF
DNA: TGTGCCAGCAGTTTAATGCCACAGGTGAGCTCAGATACGCAGTATTTT

D: -
size: few
J: TRBJ2-7
V: TRBV6-2/TRBV6-3
CDR3: CASLTPGRSSYNEQYF
DNA: TGTGCCAGCCTCACCCCCGGGCGAAGCTCCTACAATGAGCAGTACTTC

D: -
size: few
J: TRBJ1-5
V: TRBV27
CDR3: CASSPEGGFQPQHF
DNA: TGTGCCAGCTCACCCGAGGGGGGATTTCAGCCCCAGCATTTT

D: -
size: many
J: TRBJ2-3
V: TRBV10-3
CDR3: CAISQRAQGGTDTQYF
DNA: TGTGCCATCAGTCAGAGAGCCCAGGGTGGCACAGATACGCAGTATTTT

D: -
size: -
J: TRBJ2-7
V: TRBV4-3
CDR3: CASSQYGQANYYEQYF
DNA: TGCGCCAGCAGCCAATACGGACAAGCAAATTATTACGAGCAGTACTTC

D: -
size: many
J: TRBJ2-3
V: TRBV5-1
CDR3: CASSLEGGVEGTQYF
DNA: TGCGCCAGCAGCTTGGAGGGGGGGGTTGAAGGTACGCAGTATTTT

D: -
size: -
J: TRBJ1-1
V: TRBV30
CDR3: CAWRVGQGYTEAFF
DNA: TGTGCCTGGAGAGTAGGGCAGGGCTACACTGAAGCTTTCTTT

D: -
size: once
J: TRBJ1-4
V: TRBV18
CDR3: CASSPSNPWEKLFF
DNA: TGTGCCAGCTCACCGTCGAACCCTTGGGAAAAACTGTTTTTT

D: -
size: many
J: TRBJ2-3
V: TRBV7-2
CDR3: CASSLRNIDTQYF
DNA: TGTGCCAGCAGCTTAAGGAACATAGATACGCAGTATTTT

D: TRBD1
size: many
J: TRBJ1-6
V: TRBV12-3/TRBV12-4
CDR3: CASSLNRGRHNSPLHF
DNA: TGTGCCAGCAGCTTAAACAGGGGGCGACATAATTCACCCCTCCACTTT

D: -
size: few
J: TRBJ2-5
V: TRBV29-1
CDR3: CSVERLGLETQYF
DNA: TGCAGCGTTGAGCGGTTGGGACTGGAGACCCAGTACTTC

D: TRBD2
size: -
J: TRBJ2-5
V: TRBV15
CDR3: CVTSRDRLAGGETRYF
DNA: TGTGTCACCAGCAGAGATCGACTAGCGGGGGGAGAGACCCGGTACTTC

D: TRBD1
size: many
J: TRBJ2-7
V: TRBV7-9
CDR3: CASSPLGRRQGEAYEQYF
DNA: TGTGCCAGCAGCCCCTTAGGACGGAGACAGGGGGAAGCCTACGAGCAGTACTTC

D: -
size: few
J: TRBJ1-1
V: TRBV5-1
CDR3: CASSSGGMNTEAFF
DNA: TGCGCCAGCAGCTCCGGGGGAATGAACACTGAAGCTTTCTTT

D: TRBD1
size: many
J: TRBJ2-4
V: TRBV28
CDR3: CASTGQGVAKNIQYF
DNA: TGTGCCAGCACTGGACAGGGAGTAGCCAAAAACATTCAGTACTTC

D: TRBD2
size: -
J: TRBJ2-5
V: TRBV6-1
CDR3: CASANGGGQETQYF
DNA: TGTGCCAGCGCCAACGGGGGGGGGCAAGAGACCCAGTACTTC

D: -
size: few
J: TRBJ1-6
V: TRBV18
CDR3: CASSPVEGRPPLHF
DNA: TGTGCCAGCTCACCAGTGGAGGGGCGTCCACCCCTCCACTTT

D: TRBD1
size: many
J: TRBJ1-1
V: TRBV6-5
CDR3: CASNAGGRTEAFF
DNA: TGTGCCAGCAACGCAGGGGGTCGGACTGAAGCTTTCTTT

D: TRBD2
size: -
J: TRBJ2-3
V: TRBV18
CDR3: CASSPAGLAGGLSTDTQYF
DNA: TGTGCCAGCTCACCAGCGGGACTAGCGGGGGGACTTAGCACAGACACGCAGTATTTT

D: -
size: many
J: TRBJ1-5
V: TRBV10-3
CDR3: CAIRGEGYQPQHF
DNA: TGTGCCATCAGGGGTGAGGGGTATCAGCCCCAGCATTTT

D: -
size: -
J: TRBJ2-3
V: TRBV20-1
CDR3: CSARSAGTDTQYF
DNA: TGCAGTGCTAGGAGTGCAGGCACAGATACGCAGTATTTT

D: -
size: many
J: TRBJ2-7
V: TRBV5-6
CDR3: CASSLAQTYEQYF
DNA: TGTGCCAGCAGCTTAGCACAGACCTACGAGCAGTACTTC

D: -
size: many
J: TRBJ1-1
V: TRBV20-1
CDR3: CSASGILQGSTEAFF
DNA: TGCAGTGCTAGTGGGATACTTCAAGGGAGCACTGAAGCTTTCTTT

D: -
size: -
J: TRBJ1-1
V: TRBV5-1
CDR3: CASSLVAGPVNTEAFF
DNA: TGCGCCAGCAGCTTGGTTGCAGGCCCAGTGAACACTGAAGCTTTCTTT

D: -
size: -
J: TRBJ1-6
V: TRBV6-2/TRBV6-3
CDR3: CAIHGDRSSPLHF
DNA: TGTGCCATACACGGGGATCGCAGTTCACCCCTCCACTTT

D: -
size: -
J: TRBJ2-6
V: TRBV12-3/TRBV12-4
CDR3: CASSLASAAANVLTF
DNA: TGTGCCAGCAGTTTGGCGTCAGCGGCGGCCAACGTCCTGACTTTC

D: TRBD1
size: many
J: TRBJ2-2
V: TRBV4-3
CDR3: CASSQLQGTNTGELFF
DNA: TGCGCCAGCAGCCAGCTACAGGGGACGAACACCGGGGAGCTGTTTTTT

D: -
size: few
J: TRBJ1-4
V: TRBV20-1
CDR3: CSARDSGRGTEKLFF
DNA: TGCAGTGCTAGAGATAGTGGCAGAGGAACAGAAAAACTGTTTTTT

D: -
size: -
J: TRBJ1-4
V: TRBV4-1
CDR3: CASSQSTTEPANEKLFF
DNA: TGCGCCAGCAGCCAAAGTACGACAGAGCCGGCTAATGAAAAACTGTTTTTT

D: -
size: -
J: TRBJ1-1
V: TRBV9
CDR3: CASSVDIGTAFNEAFF
DNA: TGTGCCAGCAGCGTAGATATAGGGACGGCCTTTAATGAAGCTTTCTTT

D: -
size: few
J: TRBJ1-6
V: TRBV5-1
CDR3: CASSLELGELNSPLHF
DNA: TGCGCCAGCAGCTTGGAATTGGGGGAGCTTAATTCACCCCTCCACTTT

D: TRBD1
size: -
J: TRBJ1-5
V: TRBV7-4
CDR3: CASSLAVGQGYNQPQHF
DNA: TGTGCCAGCAGCTTAGCGGTGGGACAGGGTTACAATCAGCCCCAGCATTTT

D: TRBD1
size: -
J: TRBJ2-7
V: TRBV4-1
CDR3: CASSQKTGDPYEQYF
DNA: TGCGCCAGCAGCCAAAAGACAGGGGACCCCTACGAGCAGTACTTC

D: -
size: many
J: TRBJ2-1
V: TRBV20-1
CDR3: CSARDPRANEQFF
DNA: TGCAGTGCTAGAGATCCCAGGGCGAATGAGCAGTTCTTC

D: TRBD2
size: many
J: TRBJ2-5
V: TRBV14
CDR3: CASSTRLAGVQETQYF
DNA: TGTGCCAGCAGCACGCGACTAGCGGGGGTACAAGAGACCCAGTACTTC

D: -
size: few
J: TRBJ2-7
V: TRBV6-5
CDR3: CASSRRGGSFYEQYF
DNA: TGTGCCAGCAGCCGACGGGGCGGCTCATTCTACGAGCAGTACTTC

D: TRBD2
size: many
J: TRBJ2-1
V: TRBV7-9
CDR3: CASSFLLAGSYNEQFF
DNA: TGTGCCAGCAGCTTTTTACTAGCGGGGTCGTACAATGAGCAGTTCTTC

D: -
size: many
J: TRBJ2-6
V: TRBV20-1
CDR3: CSASASGANVLTF
DNA: TGCAGTGCTAGTGCCTCTGGGGCCAACGTCCTGACTTTC

D: -
size: -
J: TRBJ1-5
V: TRBV4-3
CDR3: CASSQQYRDDQPQHF
DNA: TGCGCCAGCAGCCAACAGTACAGGGATGACCAGCCCCAGCATTTT